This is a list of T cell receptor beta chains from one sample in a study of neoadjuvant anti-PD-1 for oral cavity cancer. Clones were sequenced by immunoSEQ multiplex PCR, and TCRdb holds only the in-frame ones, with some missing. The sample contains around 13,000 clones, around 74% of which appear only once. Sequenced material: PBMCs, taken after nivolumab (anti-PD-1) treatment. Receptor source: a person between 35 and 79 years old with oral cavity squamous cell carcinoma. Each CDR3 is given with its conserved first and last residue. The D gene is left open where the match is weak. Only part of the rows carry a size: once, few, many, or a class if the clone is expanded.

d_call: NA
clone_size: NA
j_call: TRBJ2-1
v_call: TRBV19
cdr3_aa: CASSVVVPGEQFF
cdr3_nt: TGTGCCAGTAGTGTAGTAGTACCGGGTGAGCAGTTCTTC

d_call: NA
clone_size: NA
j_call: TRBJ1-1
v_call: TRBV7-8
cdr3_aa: CASRRQPNTEAFF
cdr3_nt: TGTGCCAGCAGAAGACAGCCGAACACTGAAGCTTTCTTT

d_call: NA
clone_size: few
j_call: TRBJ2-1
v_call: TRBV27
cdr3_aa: CASSWAGLMGNEQFF
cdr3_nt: TGTGCCAGCAGCTGGGCGGGGTTAATGGGCAATGAGCAGTTCTTC

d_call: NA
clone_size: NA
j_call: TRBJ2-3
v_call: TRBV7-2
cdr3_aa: CASSLMVDTQYF
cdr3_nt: TGTGCCAGCAGCTTAATGGTGGATACGCAGTATTTT

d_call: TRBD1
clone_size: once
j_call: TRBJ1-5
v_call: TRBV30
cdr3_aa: CATQQGDNQPQHF
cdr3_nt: TGTGCCACCCAACAGGGGGATAATCAGCCCCAGCATTTT

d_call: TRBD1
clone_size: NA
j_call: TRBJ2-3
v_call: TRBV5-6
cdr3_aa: CASSLRTGVSADTQYF
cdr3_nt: TGTGCCAGCAGCTTGCGGACAGGGGTGAGCGCAGATACGCAGTATTTT

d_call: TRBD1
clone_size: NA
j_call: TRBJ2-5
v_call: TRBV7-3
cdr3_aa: CASSLNPTGVGETQYF
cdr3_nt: TGTGCCAGCAGCTTAAACCCGACAGGGGTGGGGGAGACCCAGTACTTC

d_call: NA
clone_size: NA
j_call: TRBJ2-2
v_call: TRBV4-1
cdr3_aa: CAALDTNTGELFF
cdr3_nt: TGCGCCGCACTCGACACGAACACCGGGGAGCTGTTTTTT

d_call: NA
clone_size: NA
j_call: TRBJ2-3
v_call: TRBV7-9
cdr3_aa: CATRGPGDTQYF
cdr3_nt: TGTGCCACCCGCGGACCTGGAGATACGCAGTATTTT

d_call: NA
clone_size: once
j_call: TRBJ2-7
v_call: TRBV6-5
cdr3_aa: CASSPDGRGYYEQYF
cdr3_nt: TGTGCCAGCAGTCCCGACGGACGGGGATACTACGAGCAGTACTTC

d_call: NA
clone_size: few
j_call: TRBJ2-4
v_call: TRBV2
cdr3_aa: CASQDPALGAKNIQYF
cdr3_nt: TGTGCCAGCCAAGATCCGGCCCTAGGGGCCAAAAACATTCAGTACTTC

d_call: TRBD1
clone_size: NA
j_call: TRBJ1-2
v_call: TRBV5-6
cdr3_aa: CASSFGQESYGGYTF
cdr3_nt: TGTGCCAGCAGCTTTGGACAGGAGAGCTATGGGGGCTACACCTTC

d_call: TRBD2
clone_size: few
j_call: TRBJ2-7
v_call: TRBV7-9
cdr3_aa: CASSSAGGTRSYEQYF
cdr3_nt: TGTGCCAGCAGCTCGGCGGGGGGGACGCGCTCCTACGAGCAGTACTTC

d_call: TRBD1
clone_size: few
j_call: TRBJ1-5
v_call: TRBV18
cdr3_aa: CASSPPWTGAHQPQHF
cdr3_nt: TGTGCCAGCTCACCACCTTGGACAGGGGCCCATCAGCCCCAGCATTTT

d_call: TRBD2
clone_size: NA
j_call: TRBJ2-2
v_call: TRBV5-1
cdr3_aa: CASSPYLAGGYTGELFF
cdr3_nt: TGCGCCAGCAGCCCTTACTTAGCGGGGGGATACACCGGGGAGCTGTTTTTT

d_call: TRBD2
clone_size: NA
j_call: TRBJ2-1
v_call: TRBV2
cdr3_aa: CASSPRTSGRESHNEQFF
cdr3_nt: TGTGCCAGCAGTCCTCGGACTAGCGGGAGGGAGTCCCACAATGAGCAGTTCTTC

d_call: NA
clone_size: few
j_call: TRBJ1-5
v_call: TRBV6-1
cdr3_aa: CASSDRANQPQHF
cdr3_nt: TGTGCCAGCAGTGACAGGGCGAATCAGCCCCAGCATTTT

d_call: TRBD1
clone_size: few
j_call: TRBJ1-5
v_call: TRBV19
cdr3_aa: CASSNGQGAFTPQHF
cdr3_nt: TGTGCCAGTAGTAACGGACAGGGGGCCTTCACGCCCCAGCATTTT

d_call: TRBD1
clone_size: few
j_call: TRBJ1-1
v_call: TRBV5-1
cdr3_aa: CASSQIDRVSEAFF
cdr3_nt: TGCGCCAGCAGCCAAATAGACAGGGTCTCTGAAGCTTTCTTT

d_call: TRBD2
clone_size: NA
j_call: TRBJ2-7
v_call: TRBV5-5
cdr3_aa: CASSLGGTSGTYEQYF
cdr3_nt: TGTGCCAGCAGCTTGGGGGGGACTAGCGGGACCTACGAGCAGTACTTC

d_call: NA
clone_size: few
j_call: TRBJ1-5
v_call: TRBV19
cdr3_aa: CASMWGGNQPQHF
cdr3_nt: TGTGCCAGTATGTGGGGGGGCAATCAGCCCCAGCATTTT

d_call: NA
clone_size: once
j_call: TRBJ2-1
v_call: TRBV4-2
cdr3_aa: CASSQEVGINEQFF
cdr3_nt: TGTGCCAGCAGCCAAGAAGTTGGTATCAATGAGCAGTTCTTC

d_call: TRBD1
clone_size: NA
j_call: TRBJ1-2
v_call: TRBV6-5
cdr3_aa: CASSPDRARGYTF
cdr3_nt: TGTGCCAGCAGTCCAGACAGGGCTCGGGGCTACACCTTC

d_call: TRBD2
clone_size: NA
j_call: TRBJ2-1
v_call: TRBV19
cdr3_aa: CASSTLLAGFRNEQFF
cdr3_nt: TGTGCCAGTAGTACTCTACTAGCGGGATTTCGCAATGAGCAGTTCTTC

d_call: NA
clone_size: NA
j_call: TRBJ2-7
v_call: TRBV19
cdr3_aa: CASSESSYEQYF
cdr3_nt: TGTGCCAGTAGCGAGAGCTCCTACGAGCAGTACTTC

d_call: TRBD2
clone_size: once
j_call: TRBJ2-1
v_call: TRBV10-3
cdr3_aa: CALGASSGQEQFF
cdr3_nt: TGTGCCTTAGGGGCCTCTAGCGGGCAGGAGCAGTTCTTC

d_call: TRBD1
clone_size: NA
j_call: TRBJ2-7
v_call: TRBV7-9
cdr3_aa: CASSPGQGGSYEQYF
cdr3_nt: TGTGCCAGCAGCCCCGGACAGGGGGGATCCTACGAGCAGTACTTC

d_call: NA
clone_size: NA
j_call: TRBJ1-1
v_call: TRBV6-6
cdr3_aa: CASSYGLPLDAFF
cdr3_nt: TGTGCCAGCAGTTACGGGCTACCCTTGGATGCTTTCTTT

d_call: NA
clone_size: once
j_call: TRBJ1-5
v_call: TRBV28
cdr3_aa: CASRLGGGQPQHF
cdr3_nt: TGTGCCAGCAGATTGGGGGGCGGCCAGCCCCAGCATTTT

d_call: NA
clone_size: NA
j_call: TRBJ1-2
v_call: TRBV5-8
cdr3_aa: CASSLYQANYGYTF
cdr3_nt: TGTGCCAGCAGCCTTTACCAGGCCAACTATGGCTACACCTTC

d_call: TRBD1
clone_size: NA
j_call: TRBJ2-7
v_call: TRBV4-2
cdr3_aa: CASSQGDRPYEQYF
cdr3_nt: TGTGCCAGCAGCCAAGGGGACAGACCATACGAGCAGTACTTC

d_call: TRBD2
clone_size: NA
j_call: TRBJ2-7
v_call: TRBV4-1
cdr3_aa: CASSRLARYEQYF
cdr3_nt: TGCGCCAGCAGCCGACTAGCGCGTTACGAGCAGTACTTC

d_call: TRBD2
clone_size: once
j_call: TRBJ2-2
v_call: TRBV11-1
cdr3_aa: CASIGEGHGELFF
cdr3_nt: TGTGCCAGCATCGGGGAGGGGCACGGGGAGCTGTTTTTT

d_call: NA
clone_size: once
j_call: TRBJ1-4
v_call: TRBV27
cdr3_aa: CASSFRLGGGGLFF
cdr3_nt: TGTGCCAGCAGTTTCCGGCTGGGCGGAGGAGGACTGTTTTTT

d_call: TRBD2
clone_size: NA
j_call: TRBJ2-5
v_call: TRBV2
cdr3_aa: CANGLAGETQYF
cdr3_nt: TGTGCCAACGGACTAGCGGGAGAGACCCAGTACTTC

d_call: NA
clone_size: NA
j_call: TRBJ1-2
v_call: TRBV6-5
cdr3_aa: CASSYGLRAGGYTF
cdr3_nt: TGTGCCAGCAGTTACGGTCTTAGGGCAGGCGGCTACACCTTC

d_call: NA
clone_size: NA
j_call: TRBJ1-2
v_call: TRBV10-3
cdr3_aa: CAAARDGPLYGYTF
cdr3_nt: TGTGCCGCGGCCAGGGACGGCCCCCTCTATGGCTACACCTTC

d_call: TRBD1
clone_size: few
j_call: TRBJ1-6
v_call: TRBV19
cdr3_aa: CASQGTGYPPLHF
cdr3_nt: TGTGCCAGCCAAGGGACAGGGTACCCACCCCTCCACTTT

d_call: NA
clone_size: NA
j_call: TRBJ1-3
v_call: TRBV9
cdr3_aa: CASSVAYGNTIYF
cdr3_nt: TGTGCCAGCAGCGTAGCTTACGGAAACACCATATATTTT

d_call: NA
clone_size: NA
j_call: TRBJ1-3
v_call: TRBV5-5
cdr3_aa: CASSLGPRRRLGNTIYF
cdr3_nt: TGTGCCAGCAGCTTGGGCCCGAGACGGAGACTCGGAAACACCATATATTTT

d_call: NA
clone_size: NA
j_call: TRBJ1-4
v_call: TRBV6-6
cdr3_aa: CASSRGREKLFF
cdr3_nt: TGTGCCAGCAGCCGGGGACGTGAAAAACTGTTTTTT

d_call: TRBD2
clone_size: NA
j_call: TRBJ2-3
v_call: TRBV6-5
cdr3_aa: CASSYNPGGRDTQYF
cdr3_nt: TGTGCCAGCAGTTACAATCCGGGGGGGCGCGATACGCAGTATTTT

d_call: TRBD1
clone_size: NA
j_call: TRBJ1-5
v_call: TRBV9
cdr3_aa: CASPLGRGLGNQPQHF
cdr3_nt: TGTGCCAGCCCCCTGGGGAGGGGGCTTGGCAATCAGCCCCAGCATTTT

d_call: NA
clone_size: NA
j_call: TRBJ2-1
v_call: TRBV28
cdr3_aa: CASRLPSSRDEQFF
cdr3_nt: TGTGCCAGCAGACTTCCTAGTAGTCGCGATGAGCAGTTCTTC

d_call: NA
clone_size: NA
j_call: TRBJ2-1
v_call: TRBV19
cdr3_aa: CASTTSFWGNEQFF
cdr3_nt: TGTGCCAGCACCACTTCCTTCTGGGGCAATGAGCAGTTCTTC

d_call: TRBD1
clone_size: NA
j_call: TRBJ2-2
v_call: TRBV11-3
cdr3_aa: CASSRGTGNTGELFF
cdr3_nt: TGTGCCAGCAGCCGCGGGACAGGGAACACCGGGGAGCTGTTTTTT

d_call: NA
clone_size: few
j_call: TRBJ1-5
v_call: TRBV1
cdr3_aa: CTSSQDTSELSNQPQHF
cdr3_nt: TGCACCAGCAGCCAAGATACCAGCGAGCTTAGCAATCAGCCCCAGCATTTT

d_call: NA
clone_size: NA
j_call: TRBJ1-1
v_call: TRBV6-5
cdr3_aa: CASSYGVLNTEAFF
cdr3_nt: TGTGCCAGCAGTTATGGAGTGCTGAACACTGAAGCTTTCTTT

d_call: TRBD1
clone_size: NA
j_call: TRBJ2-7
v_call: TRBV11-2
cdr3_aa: CASSYGQGNEQYF
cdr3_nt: TGTGCCAGCAGCTACGGACAGGGTAACGAGCAGTACTTC

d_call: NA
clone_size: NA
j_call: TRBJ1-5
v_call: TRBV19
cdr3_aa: CASKELGGQQPQHF
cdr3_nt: TGTGCCAGTAAAGAGCTCGGGGGGCAACAGCCCCAGCATTTT

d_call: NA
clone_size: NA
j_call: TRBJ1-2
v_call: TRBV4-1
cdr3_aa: CASSLLPGGFYGYTF
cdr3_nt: TGCGCCAGCAGCCTCCTGCCGGGGGGGTTCTATGGCTACACCTTC

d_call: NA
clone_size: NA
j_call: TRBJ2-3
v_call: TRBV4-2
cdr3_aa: CASSQDPIRLWAAGDTQYF
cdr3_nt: TGTGCCAGCAGCCAAGATCCGATACGCCTGTGGGCGGCAGGAGATACGCAGTATTTT

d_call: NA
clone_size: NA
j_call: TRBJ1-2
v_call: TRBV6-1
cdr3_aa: CASSEPENYGYTF
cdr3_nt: TGTGCCAGCAGTGAACCAGAAAACTATGGCTACACCTTC

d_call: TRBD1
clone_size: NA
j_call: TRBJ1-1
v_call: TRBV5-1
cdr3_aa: CASSLYQGAATEAFF
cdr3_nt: TGCGCCAGCAGCTTGTATCAGGGGGCGGCGACTGAAGCTTTCTTT

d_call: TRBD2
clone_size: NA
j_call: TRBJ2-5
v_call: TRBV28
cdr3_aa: CASSRAGTSGRETQYF
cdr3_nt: TGTGCCAGCAGTAGGGCCGGGACTAGCGGGAGAGAGACCCAGTACTTC

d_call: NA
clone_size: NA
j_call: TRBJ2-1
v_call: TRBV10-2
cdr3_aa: CASRQDSDRYNEQFF
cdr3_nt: TGCGCCAGCAGGCAGGACAGCGACCGTTACAATGAGCAGTTCTTC

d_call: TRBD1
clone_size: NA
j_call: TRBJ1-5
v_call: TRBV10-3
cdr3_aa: CAIGRDRASNQPQHF
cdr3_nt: TGTGCCATCGGACGGGACAGGGCCTCCAATCAGCCCCAGCATTTT